The rows below give T cell receptor beta chains drawn from one sample of a study of shared clonotypes between healthy human individuals. Only in-frame clones appear in the TCRdb table, and some are missing; sequencing was by immunoSEQ multiplex PCR. The data show over 1.5 million clones, approximately 98% seen once. The sample comprised naive CD4+ T cells sorted from blood. These receptor sequences come from a young man in good health. The CDR3 runs from the conserved cysteine through the conserved F or W. D genes are given only for firm matches. A clone size is listed for some rows: how often the clone was seen (once, few, many), or a class if it is expanded.

v_gene	j_gene	d_gene	abundance	CDR3nt	CDR3aa
TRBV5-1	TRBJ2-7	.	.	TGCGCCAGCAGCTCCGTACAAAATTACAGTAGTCGCGAGCAGTACTTC	CASSSVQNYSSREQYF
TRBV9	TRBJ2-2	TRBD2	.	TGTGCCAGCAGCCGACTAGCGGATAACACCGGGGAGCTGTTTTTT	CASSRLADNTGELFF
TRBV19	TRBJ1-5	TRBD1	.	TGTGCCAGTAGTAGAGGGACAGGGGGCGATCAGCCCCAGCATTTT	CASSRGTGGDQPQHF
TRBV4-1	TRBJ2-1	.	.	TGCGCCAGCAGCCAAGATCCGAGCGAGAGCTCCTACAATGAGCAGTTCTTC	CASSQDPSESSYNEQFF
TRBV11-3	TRBJ2-1	TRBD2	.	TGTGCCAGCAGCTTAGTCTCTAGCGGAGAGCAGTTCTTC	CASSLVSSGEQFF
TRBV5-6	TRBJ1-5	.	.	TGTGCCAGCAGCTTGGCCGTAAGTGGGCCCCAGCATTTT	CASSLAVSGPQHF
TRBV5-1	TRBJ1-1	.	.	TGCGCCAGCAGCCAAGGGGGAAGCATGAACACTGAAGCTTTCTTT	CASSQGGSMNTEAFF
TRBV7-9	TRBJ1-2	.	.	TGTGCCAGCAGCTCGCGACAGGTTCGGGTCTATGGCTACACCTTC	CASSSRQVRVYGYTF
TRBV5-1	TRBJ1-2	.	.	TGCGCCAGCAGCGATCAGGCAAGGGGGACCGGCTATGGCTACACCTTC	CASSDQARGTGYGYTF
TRBV7-2	TRBJ1-5	.	.	TGTGCCAGCAGCCCCTCTGGGGGTAATCAGCCCCAGCATTTT	CASSPSGGNQPQHF
TRBV2	TRBJ1-4	TRBD1	.	TGTGCCAGCAGGAAGGACAGGGTTTCGGCAACTAATGAAAAACTGTTTTTT	CASRKDRVSATNEKLFF
TRBV18	TRBJ1-2	TRBD1	.	TGTGCCAGCTCACTACAACAGGGGGCTAACTATGGCTACACCTTC	CASSLQQGANYGYTF
TRBV9	TRBJ2-1	.	.	TGTGCCAGCAGCGCCCGACTAAAAAACTCCTACAATGAGCAGTTCTTC	CASSARLKNSYNEQFF
TRBV2	TRBJ1-1	TRBD1	once	TGTGCCAGCAGTGAAGGCAGGGGGGCTGAAGCTTTCTTT	CASSEGRGAEAFF
TRBV11-2	TRBJ1-5	.	.	TGTGCCAGCAGCTTATTAATTAATCAGCCCCAGCATTTT	CASSLLINQPQHF
TRBV9	TRBJ2-1	TRBD2	.	TGTGCCAGCTGTCGTGGGACTATGATAAATGAGCAGTTCTTC	CASCRGTMINEQFF
TRBV6-5	TRBJ2-2	.	.	TGTGCCAGCAGACCCCTAGGGGACACCGGGGAGCTGTTTTTT	CASRPLGDTGELFF
TRBV6-4	TRBJ1-1	.	once	TGTGCCAGCAGTGACTCGATCAAGGAGATGAGCACTGAAGCTTTCTTT	CASSDSIKEMSTEAFF
TRBV18	TRBJ2-1	TRBD1	.	TGTGCCAGCTCACCGCTGACAGGGGGCGATGAGCAGTTCTTC	CASSPLTGGDEQFF
TRBV5-4	TRBJ2-1	TRBD2	.	TGTGCCAGCAGTAATCCCGGACTAGCGGGAGGATGGCAGTTCTTC	CASSNPGLAGGWQFF
TRBV27	TRBJ2-7	TRBD2	.	TGTGCCAGCAGTTTATACGCCGGGACTAGCACCTCCTACGAGCAGTACTTC	CASSLYAGTSTSYEQYF
TRBV2	TRBJ1-1	.	.	TGTGCCAGCAGTGATCATCTCACAGCGAACACTGAAGCTTTCTTT	CASSDHLTANTEAFF
TRBV30	TRBJ1-5	.	.	TGTGCCTGGAGTGGAAACAGCCTAATCAATCAGCCCCAGCATTTT	CAWSGNSLINQPQHF
TRBV21-1	TRBJ1-4	.	.	TGTGCCAGCAGCATACACTCGCCCGACAGGGCAACTAATGAAAAACTGTTTTTT	CASSIHSPDRATNEKLFF
TRBV9	TRBJ1-2	.	.	TGTGCCAGCAGCGCCCTGACACATAACTATGGCTACACCTTC	CASSALTHNYGYTF
TRBV11-2	TRBJ2-1	.	.	TGTGCCAGCAGCCCGCGGGACAATGAGCAGTTCTTC	CASSPRDNEQFF
TRBV5-4	TRBJ2-3	.	.	TGTGCCAGCAGCTTGAGCGGCACAGATACGCAGTATTTT	CASSLSGTDTQYF
TRBV9	TRBJ2-1	TRBD2	.	TGTGCCAGCAGCGTCAAGACTAGCGGGACCTACAATGAGCAGTTCTTC	CASSVKTSGTYNEQFF
TRBV5-4	TRBJ1-2	TRBD1	.	TGTGCCAGCAGCACTCCGGGACAGGGGACCTATGGCTACACCTTC	CASSTPGQGTYGYTF
TRBV18	TRBJ2-7	.	.	TGTGCCAGCTCACCGCGCAGAGTCTCCTACGAGCAGTACTTC	CASSPRRVSYEQYF
TRBV6-1	TRBJ1-3	TRBD1	.	TGTGCCAGCAGCGAAACAGGGGCCGGAAACACCATATATTTT	CASSETGAGNTIYF
TRBV5-4	TRBJ2-6	.	.	TGTGCCAGCAGCTTGTACGAAAGCTCTGGGGCCAACGTCCTGACTTTC	CASSLYESSGANVLTF
TRBV4-2	TRBJ1-2	.	.	TGTGCCAGCAGCCAAGCGACCTGGGATGGCTACACCTTC	CASSQATWDGYTF
TRBV18	TRBJ2-1	.	.	TGTGCCAGCTCACCTCCAAGCAGGGGTGAGCAGTTCTTC	CASSPPSRGEQFF
TRBV29-1	TRBJ2-7	TRBD2	.	TGCAGCGTTAAAAAGGGGACTAGTTTGCTCGAGCAGTACTTC	CSVKKGTSLLEQYF
TRBV5-1	TRBJ2-7	TRBD1	once	TGCGCCAGCAGTCCCGGGACAGGGGCCTACGAGCAGTACTTC	CASSPGTGAYEQYF
TRBV5-1	TRBJ2-7	TRBD1	.	TGCGCCAGCAGCTTGCAAAGGGGGCCTTACGAGCAGTACTTC	CASSLQRGPYEQYF
TRBV20-1	TRBJ2-7	.	.	TGCAGTGCTAGTTACTCCTACGAGCAGTACTTC	CSASYSYEQYF
TRBV11-2	TRBJ2-5	TRBD2	once	TGTGCCAGCACGCTAGCGGGGGCCCAAGAGACCCAGTACTTC	CASTLAGAQETQYF
TRBV15	TRBJ2-3	.	.	TGTGCCACCAGCAGAGATCAATATGCGCAGTATTTT	CATSRDQYAQYF
TRBV27	TRBJ2-1	.	.	TGTGCCAGCAGTTTATTAATGGGACTTAACCTGTTCTTC	CASSLLMGLNLFF
TRBV27	TRBJ2-7	.	.	TGTGCCAGCAGTCCAAGGGACCCTAGCTCCTACGAGCAGTACTTC	CASSPRDPSSYEQYF
TRBV2	TRBJ2-7	.	.	TGTGCCAGCAGTGGTACAGGAGTCTCCTACGAGCAGTACTTC	CASSGTGVSYEQYF
TRBV19	TRBJ2-1	.	.	TGTGCCAGTAGTATAGGGAGCTCCTACAATGAGCAGTTCTTC	CASSIGSSYNEQFF
TRBV5-4	TRBJ1-4	TRBD1	.	TGTGCCAGCAGCCGAGGGACAGGGATAAATGAAAAACTGTTTTTT	CASSRGTGINEKLFF
TRBV5-5	TRBJ1-4	.	.	TGTGCCAGCAGCATCCCCAGGGGTGGGGAAAAACTGTTTTTT	CASSIPRGGEKLFF
TRBV27	TRBJ2-2	.	.	TGTGCCAGCAGTTTTCGGTCTGCCGGGGAGCTGTTTTTT	CASSFRSAGELFF
TRBV6-1	TRBJ1-1	.	.	TGTGCCAGCAGGGGACCGAACACTGAAGCTTTCTTT	CASRGPNTEAFF
TRBV28	TRBJ1-2	.	.	TGTGCCAGCAGGAGGCCCCGGAGAGGCGAGTATGGCTACACCTTC	CASRRPRRGEYGYTF
TRBV2	TRBJ1-1	.	.	TGTGCCAGCATAACCCTGATGAACACTGAAGCTTTCTTT	CASITLMNTEAFF
TRBV6-6	TRBJ1-1	.	.	TGTGCCAGCAATCACCCGGGGGACCAGATTGAAGCTTTCTTT	CASNHPGDQIEAFF